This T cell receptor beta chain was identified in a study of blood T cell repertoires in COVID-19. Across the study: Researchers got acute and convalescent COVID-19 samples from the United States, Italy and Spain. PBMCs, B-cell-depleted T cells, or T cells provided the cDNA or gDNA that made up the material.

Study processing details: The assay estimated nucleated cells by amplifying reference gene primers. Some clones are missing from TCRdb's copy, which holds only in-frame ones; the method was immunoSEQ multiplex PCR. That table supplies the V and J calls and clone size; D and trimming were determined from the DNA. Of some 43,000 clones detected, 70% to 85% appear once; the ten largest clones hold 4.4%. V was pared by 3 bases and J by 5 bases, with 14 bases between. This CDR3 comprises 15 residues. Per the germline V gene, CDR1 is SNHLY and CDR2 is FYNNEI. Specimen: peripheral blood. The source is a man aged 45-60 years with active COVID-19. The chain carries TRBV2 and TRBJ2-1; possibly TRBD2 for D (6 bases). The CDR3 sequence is CASSELGGKDNEQFF. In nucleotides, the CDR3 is TGTGCCAGCAGTGAGTTGGGGGGAAAGGACAATGAGCAGTTCTTC. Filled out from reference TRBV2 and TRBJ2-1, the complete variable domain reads EPEVTQTPSHQVTQMGQEVILRCVPISNHLYFYWYRQILGQKVEFLVSFYNNEISEKSEIFDDQFSVERPDGSNFTLKIRSTKLEDSAMYFCASSELGGKDNEQFFGPGTRLTVL.